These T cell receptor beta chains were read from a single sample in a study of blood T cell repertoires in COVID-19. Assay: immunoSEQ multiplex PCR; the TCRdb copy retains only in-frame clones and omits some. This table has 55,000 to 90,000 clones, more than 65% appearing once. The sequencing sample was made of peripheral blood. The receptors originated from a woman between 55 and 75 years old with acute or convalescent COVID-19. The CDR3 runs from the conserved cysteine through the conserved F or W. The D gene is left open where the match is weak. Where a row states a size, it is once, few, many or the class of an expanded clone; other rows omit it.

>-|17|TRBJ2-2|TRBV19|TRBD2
CASSTLAGGLNTGELFF
TGTGCCAGTAGTACCTTAGCGGGGGGGCTGAACACCGGGGAGCTGTTTTTT
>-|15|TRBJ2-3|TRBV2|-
CASTRGGYSTDTQYF
TGTGCCAGCACTCGAGGAGGGTATAGCACAGATACGCAGTATTTT
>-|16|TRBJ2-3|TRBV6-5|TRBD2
CASSYSPSGGTDTQYF
TGTGCCAGCAGTTACTCGCCTAGCGGGGGGACAGATACGCAGTATTTT
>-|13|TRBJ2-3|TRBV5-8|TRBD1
CASNPRDSYTQYF
TGTGCCAGCAACCCTAGGGACAGTTATACGCAGTATTTT
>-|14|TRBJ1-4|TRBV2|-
CASTPGLSGEKLFF
TGTGCCAGCACCCCGGGACTCAGTGGGGAAAAACTGTTTTTT
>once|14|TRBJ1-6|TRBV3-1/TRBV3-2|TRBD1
CASSRRDRNSPLHF
TGTGCCAGCAGCCGCCGGGACAGAAATTCACCCCTCCACTTT
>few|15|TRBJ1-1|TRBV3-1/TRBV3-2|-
CASSPLSAVWTEAFF
TGTGCCAGCAGCCCCTTGTCGGCGGTTTGGACTGAAGCTTTCTTT
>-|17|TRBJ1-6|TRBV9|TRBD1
CASSVAQETGLNSPLHF
TGTGCCAGCAGCGTAGCTCAGGAGACAGGGCTTAATTCACCCCTCCACTTT
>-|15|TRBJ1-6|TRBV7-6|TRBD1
CASSGSGTVNSPLHF
TGTGCCAGCAGCGGATCCGGGACAGTAAATTCACCCCTCCACTTT
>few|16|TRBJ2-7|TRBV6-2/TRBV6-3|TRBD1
CASSPRVGTVPYEQYF
TGTGCCAGCAGCCCTAGGGTCGGGACAGTCCCCTACGAGCAGTACTTC
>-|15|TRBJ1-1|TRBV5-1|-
CASSPQPDRNTEAFF
TGCGCCAGCAGCCCTCAACCTGACAGGAACACTGAAGCTTTCTTT
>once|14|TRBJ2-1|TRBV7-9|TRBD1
CASSSDRDYNEQFF
TGTGCCAGCAGCTCCGACAGGGATTACAATGAGCAGTTCTTC
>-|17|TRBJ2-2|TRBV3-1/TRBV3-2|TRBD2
CASSPQMGGDNTGELFF
TGTGCCAGCAGCCCTCAAATGGGGGGGGATAACACCGGGGAGCTGTTTTTT
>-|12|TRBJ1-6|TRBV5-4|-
CASSPDSSPLHF
TGTGCCAGCAGCCCGGACTCTTCACCCCTCCACTTT
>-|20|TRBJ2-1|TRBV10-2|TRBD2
CASRRPSTSGGARVSNEQFF
TGCGCCAGCAGACGCCCGTCGACTAGCGGGGGGGCCCGGGTTAGCAATGAGCAGTTCTTC
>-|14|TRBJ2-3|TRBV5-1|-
CASSVGSRTDTQYF
TGCGCCAGCAGTGTAGGATCCAGGACAGATACGCAGTATTTT
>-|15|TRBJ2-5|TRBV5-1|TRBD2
CASSQRLAGQETQYF
TGCGCCAGCAGCCAGCGACTAGCGGGCCAAGAGACCCAGTACTTC
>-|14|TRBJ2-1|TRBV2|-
CASSLDPGVNEQFF
TGTGCCAGCAGCCTCGACCCCGGGGTAAATGAGCAGTTCTTC
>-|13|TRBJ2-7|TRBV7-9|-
CASSENRLYEQYF
TGTGCCAGCAGCGAGAACAGGCTCTACGAGCAGTACTTC
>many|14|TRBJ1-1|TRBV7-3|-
CASSLYEESTEAFF
TGTGCCAGCAGCTTATATGAGGAGAGTACTGAAGCTTTCTTT
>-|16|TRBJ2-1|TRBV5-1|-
CASSLGGRSSYNEQFF
TGCGCCAGCAGCTTGGGCGGGCGGAGCTCCTACAATGAGCAGTTCTTC
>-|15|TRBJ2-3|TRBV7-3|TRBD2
CASSPSGLASDTQYF
TGTGCCAGCAGCCCCTCAGGACTAGCGTCGGATACGCAGTATTTT
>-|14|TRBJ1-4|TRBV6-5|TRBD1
CASRTGGAGEKLFF
TGTGCCAGCAGAACAGGGGGCGCAGGTGAAAAACTGTTTTTT
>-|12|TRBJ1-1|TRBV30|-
CAWRRQGPEAFF
TGTGCCTGGAGGCGGCAGGGCCCTGAAGCTTTCTTT
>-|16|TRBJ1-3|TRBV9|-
CASSVGPGLIGNTIYF
TGTGCCAGCAGCGTAGGCCCAGGTTTGATTGGAAACACCATATATTTT
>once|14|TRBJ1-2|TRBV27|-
CASKFNGQLSGYTF
TGTGCCAGCAAGTTTAATGGACAGCTCTCTGGCTACACCTTC
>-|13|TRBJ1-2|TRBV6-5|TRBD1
CASSPGQLYGYTF
TGTGCCAGCAGTCCGGGACAGTTATACGGCTACACCTTC
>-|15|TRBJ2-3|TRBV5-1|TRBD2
CASSEGLANTDTQYF
TGCGCCAGCAGCGAGGGACTAGCCAACACAGATACGCAGTATTTT
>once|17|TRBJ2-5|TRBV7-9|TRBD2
CASSLAAQRGSQETQYF
TGTGCCAGCAGCTTAGCGGCTCAGCGGGGCTCGCAAGAGACCCAGTACTTC
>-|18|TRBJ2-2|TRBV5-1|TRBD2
CASSLPGLAVISTGELFF
TGCGCCAGCAGCCTACCGGGACTAGCGGTCATTAGCACCGGGGAGCTGTTTTTT
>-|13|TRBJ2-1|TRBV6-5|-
CASIGLRGNEQFF
TGTGCCAGCATCGGACTAAGGGGAAATGAGCAGTTCTTC
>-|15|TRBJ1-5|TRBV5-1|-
CASSLAGGANQPQHF
TGCGCCAGCAGCTTGGCCGGCGGGGCCAATCAGCCCCAGCATTTT